These 20 T cell receptor beta chains came from one sample sequenced in a study of T cells after yellow fever vaccination (dated by TCRdb to the late 2010s). The method behind the library was 5' RACE. TCRdb records Illumina NovaSeq 6000 as the sequencer. TCRdb redid the processing of the public reads, applying fastp at Q25 and MiXCR, and retained in-frame beta chains. Merged by CDR3 protein, the rows form single entries marked with the most common genes and DNA. The sample includes roughly 330,000 distinct CDR3 sequences, with roughly 4.3% observed a single time. Less than 25% of the sample goes to the ten largest clones. The treatment or condition label of this sample denotes: live attenuated yellow fever vaccine strain. The sample consisted of PBMCs, taken 5 days after the yellow fever booster vaccination. These receptor sequences come from a man in his late teens or twenties who received the YFV17D yellow fever vaccine.

There are many counts of this clonotype. This sequence joins TRBV7-2 and TRBJ2-3, with TRBD2 matching over 8 bases. The germline V gene has CDR1 SGHTA and CDR2 FQGNSA. This CDR3 has 15 amino acids. V lost 6 bases to trimming and J lost 4 bases; unmatched junction nucleotides: 9. The CDR3 loop is CASSTSGGRADTQYF. The CDR3, as DNA: TGTGCCAGCAGTACCTCGGGGGGGCGGGCAGATACGCAGTATTTT.

This clonotype has a handful of counts. The rearrangement joins TRBV13 to TRBJ2-1; the match to TRBD2 covers 7 bases. V trimming: 10 bases; J trimming: 8 bases; junction bases outside the gene matches: 11. Germline V gives CDR1 PRHDT, CDR2 FYEKMQ (reference sequence). The CDR3 runs to 13 residues. The CDR3 is CATTTSLGYEQFF. Here the CDR3 DNA reads TGTGCCACCACGACTAGCTTGGGGTATGAGCAGTTCTTC.

This clonotype was recorded at least ten times. The chain joins TRBV12-3 or TRBV12-4 to TRBJ2-7; D ambiguous. This CDR3 region has 13 residues. Trimming took off 2 bases at V and 3 bases at J, with 8 bases between the two ends. The CDR3 loop is CASSLTEFYEQYF. The CDR3, as DNA: TGTGCCAGCAGTTTAACAGAGTTCTACGAGCAGTACTTC.

J is TRBJ2-1 and V is TRBV11-2; the D is unclear. The ends were cut back, 1 base at V and 5 bases at J, with 6 bases in the middle. The CDR3 length is 13 residues. The germline gives CDR1 SGHAT, CDR2 FQNNGV. CDR3 sequence reads: CASSLGAHNEQFF. CDR3 coding DNA: TGTGCCAGCAGCTTAGGAGCCCACAATGAGCAGTTCTTC.

Only a few counts were recorded for this clonotype. The gene calls are TRBV7-6 and TRBJ2-5; D possibly corresponds to TRBD1 (5 bases). The CDR3 covers 14 residues. Between the trimmed V and J ends, which lost 3 bases and 4 bases, there was a span of 12 bases. Germline V gene lookup returns CDR1 SGHVS and CDR2 FNYEAQ. The CDR3 sequence: CASSFEGVRETQYF. The CDR3 DNA reads TGTGCCAGCAGCTTCGAAGGGGTCCGAGAGACCCAGTACTTC.

This clonotype was recorded once. This sequence joins TRBV15 and TRBJ2-3, with 7 bases lining up with TRBD2. This CDR3 is built from 16 residues. The germline V gene has CDR1 LNHNV and CDR2 YYDKDF (reference sequence). V trimming: 0 bases; J trimming: 0 bases; junction bases outside the gene matches: 3. The DNA of the CDR3 is TGTGCCACCAGCAGAGAGTTAGCGGGTAGCACAGATACGCAGTATTTT. Amino acids: CATSRELAGSTDTQYF.

This clonotype was detected only a few times. The J gene is TRBJ1-2, the V gene TRBV4-3; no clear D. V was trimmed by 2 bases and J by 4 bases, leaving 11 bases between them. This CDR3 has 14 residues. Germline CDR1 and CDR2: LGHNA and YSLEER. The CDR3 is CASSQLAASYGYTF. CDR3 sequence (DNA): TGCGCCAGCAGCCAACTGGCAGCTTCCTATGGCTACACCTTC.

The genes are TRBV28 and TRBJ2-7; 8 positions agree with TRBD2. CDR1 and CDR2 (germline): MDHEN, SYDVKM. The CDR3 has 11 amino acids. Unmatched junction bases numbered 0, after V lost 11 bases and J lost 0 bases. The CDR3 nucleotides are TGTGCCGCGGGGGGCTCCTACGAGCAGTACGTC. This gives the protein CAAGGSYEQYV.

The CDR3 protein is CASTTHPRGDGYTF. DNA for the CDR3: TGTGCCAGCACTACCCATCCCAGGGGAGATGGCTACACCTTC. This sequence joins TRBV6-2 or TRBV6-3 and TRBJ1-2; possibly TRBD1 for D (6 bases). Trimming took 7 bases from V and 6 from J, leaving 18 bases between them. The CDR3 contains 14 residues. Germline V lookup: CDR1 MNHEY, CDR2 SVGEGT.

Only a few counts were recorded for this clonotype. The rearrangement links TRBV3-2 to TRBJ1-5. TRBV3-2 is recorded as a pseudogene. CDR3 length: 16 residues. The CDR3 DNA reads TGTGCCAGCAGCCAAGCACAGGGCCCTAGCAATCAGCCCCAGCATTTT. Residues: CASSQAQGPSNQPQHF.

The table lists this clonotype with a few counts. This chain joins TRBV4-3 and TRBJ1-2; possibly TRBD1 for D (5 bases). The CDR3 is 18 amino acids. Trimming removed 3 bases from V and 3 bases from J, with 23 bases in between. Germline V gives CDR1 LGHNA, CDR2 YSLEER. The CDR3 DNA is TGCGCCAGCAGCCAGGCGTCAGGGACTCTAGCACTCCACTATGGCTACACCTTC. It is translated as CASSQASGTLALHYGYTF.

The chain joins TRBV2 to TRBJ1-1; TRBD1 might be the D (6 bases). This CDR3 is built from 13 residues. V lost 5 bases to trimming and J lost 9 bases, with 16 bases between them. The germline CDR1 and CDR2 sequences are SNHLY and FYNNEI. The CDR3 sequence: CASSLLQQGKAFF. The CDR3 region has the DNA TGTGCCAGCAGTTTATTACAACAGGGAAAAGCTTTCTTT.

At least ten counts were recorded for this clonotype. The chain joins TRBV6-5 to TRBJ1-1; 9 bases align to TRBD1. This CDR3 is 16 amino acids long. Germline loops: CDR1 MNHEY, CDR2 SVGAGI. V was clipped by 0 bases and J by 10 bases; unmatched bases: 12. This chain's CDR3 is CASSYSIPGQGIAAFF. CDR3 nucleotide sequence: TGTGCCAGCAGTTACTCGATCCCGGGACAGGGAATCGCAGCTTTCTTT.

This clonotype showed up just a few times. V gene TRBV13 combines with J gene TRBJ2-1; D tentatively fits TRBD1 or TRBD2 (6 bases each). Trimming removed 1 base from V and 5 bases from J, with 9 bases in between. CDR3 length: 14 residues. Per germline, CDR1 PRHDT and CDR2 FYEKMQ (reference sequence). The CDR3 reads CASSLAGADNEQFF. CDR3 DNA: TGTGCCAGCAGCTTAGCGGGGGCAGACAATGAGCAGTTCTTC. Using reference TRBV13 and TRBJ2-1 for the parts outside the CDR3, the full variable domain is AAGVIQSPRHLIKEKRETATLKCYPIPRHDTVYWYQQGPGQDPQFLISFYEKMQSDKGSIPDRFSAQQFSDYHSELNMSSLELGDSALYFCASSLAGADNEQFFGPGTRLTVL.

The V gene is TRBV20-1, the J gene TRBJ2-1, with 7 bases fitting TRBD2. CDR3 length: 14 residues. V lost 8 bases and J lost 4; bases outside the gene matches: 11. Germline lookup yields CDR1 DFQATT and CDR2 SNEGSKA (reference sequence). The CDR3 DNA reads as TGCAGTCCACCCCCCGCGGGGGAATACAATGAGCAGTTCTTC. This encodes CSPPPAGEYNEQFF.

The chain has TRBV5-1 and TRBJ2-1, with D possibly TRBD2 on 5 matching bases. The CDR3 is made up of 15 amino acids. The V gene's germline CDR1 is SGHRS and CDR2 YFSETQ. Trimming removed 1 base at V and 1 base at J, with 9 bases between. The CDR3 DNA sequence: TGCGCCAGCAGCTTGATTCGGAGGTCCTACAATGAGCAGTTCTTC. Its protein is CASSLIRRSYNEQFF. The full variable domain, with the rest looked up from reference TRBV5-1 and TRBJ2-1, is KAGVTQTPRYLIKTRGQQVTLSCSPISGHRSVSWYQQTPGQGLQFLFEYFSETQRNKGNFPGRFSGRQFSNSRSEMNVSTLELGDSALYLCASSLIRRSYNEQFFGPGTRLTVL.

The J gene is TRBJ1-5, the V gene TRBV12-3 or TRBV12-4; TRBD1 matches at 9 bases. J lost 1 base, V lost 6 bases, and 4 bases had no gene match. The CDR3 spans 15 residues. DNA of the CDR3: TGTGCCAGCAGGCCCGGGACAGGGAGCAATCAGCCCCAGCATTTT. Residues: CASRPGTGSNQPQHF.

This clonotype was picked up many times. The genes are TRBV7-6 and TRBJ1-2; no reliable D call. The V gene's germline CDR1 is SGHVS and CDR2 FNYEAQ. This CDR3 spans 14 amino acids. Trimming took off 9 bases at V and 4 bases at J, with 18 bases between the two ends. DNA of the CDR3: TGTGCCAGTCCAGAAGTTCATTTCCTCTATGGCTACACCTTC. As protein: CASPEVHFLYGYTF. Drawing the rest from reference TRBV7-6 and TRBJ1-2, the complete variable domain is GAGVSQSPRYKVTKRGQDVALRCDPISGHVSLYWYRQALGQGPEFLTYFNYEAQQDKSGLPNDRFSAERPEGSISTLTIQRTEQRDSAMYRCASPEVHFLYGYTFGSGTRLTVV.

This clonotype was recorded at least ten times. The J gene is TRBJ2-4, the V gene TRBV14, with D possibly matching TRBD2 (6 bases). Germline V gene lookup returns CDR1 SGHDN and CDR2 FVKESK. CDR3 length: 16 amino acids. V gave up 3 bases and J gave up 0 bases, with 12 bases separating them. The CDR3 sequence is CASSQWRVKAKNIQYF. DNA of the CDR3: TGTGCCAGCAGCCAGTGGAGGGTAAAAGCCAAAAACATTCAGTACTTC.

The chain carries TRBV12-3 or TRBV12-4 and TRBJ1-1, with 8 bases matching TRBD1. The CDR3 loop spans 13 amino acids. V was pared by 8 bases and J by 3 bases, with 5 bases of the junction left unmatched. CDR3 amino acids: CASFAGGYTEAFF. The CDR3 region has the DNA TGTGCCAGCTTCGCAGGGGGCTACACTGAAGCTTTCTTT.